The source of this T cell receptor (beta chain) is a study of blood T cell repertoires in COVID-19. Study-level background: The samples span acute and convalescent COVID-19 from the United States, Italy and Spain.

There are 15 residues in the CDR3. From germline, CDR1 is SGDLS and CDR2 YYNGEE. Trimming took 4 bases from V and 7 from J; bases not matched to a gene: 7. Methods used by the authors: The assay estimated nucleated cells by amplifying reference gene primers. The data were produced by immunoSEQ multiplex PCR, yet TCRdb's version contains in-frame clones alone and is incomplete. The V and J calls and the clone size are those of that table, but D and trimming were determined from the DNA. The data show around 100,000 clones, over 80% seen once. The chain has TRBV9 and TRBJ2-1; 11 nucleotides line up with TRBD1. The sequenced sample was peripheral blood. This receptor was taken from a man aged 65 to 79 with active or convalescent COVID-19. The CDR3 coding sequence is TGTGCCAGCAGCCCCTCGGACAGGGGGCTGAATGAGCAGTTCTTC. Encoded protein: CASSPSDRGLNEQFF.